These 25 T cell receptor beta chains share one sample of origin, sequenced in a study of T-cell reconstitution after alpha-beta-depleted transplantation in children. The TCRbeta library was prepared with unique molecular identifiers. TCRdb re-analysed the PCR reads in MiXCR, keeping a single row per CDR3 protein. The sample lists under 250,000 distinct CDR3 sequences, under 30% seen once, with about 5% in the top ten. Source: PBMCs, mostly from graft donor cells, taken 360 days after TCRalphabeta/CD19-depleted stem cell transplant. These receptors were collected from a female patient aged 2 to 10 who had a stem cell transplant for congenital amegakaryocytic thrombocytopenia, so the T cells may come from the graft donor.

The chain links TRBV20-1 to TRBJ1-6; possibly TRBD1 for D (5 bases). Germline loops: CDR1 DFQATT, CDR2 SNEGSKA (reference sequence). The CDR3 spans 14 residues. Trimming took 2 bases from V and 9 from J, leaving 14 bases between them. The CDR3 is CSARRGRSVSPLHF. The CDR3 region has the DNA TGCAGTGCTAGAAGGGGCCGGTCTGTTTCACCCCTCCACTTT.

This clonotype has a handful of counts. The chain couples TRBV7-2 to TRBJ2-7; 15 bases are a match to TRBD2. Germline CDR1 and CDR2: SGHTA and FQGNSA. With V trimmed by 0 bases and J by 4 bases, 4 bases remained unmatched. The CDR3 extends over 17 amino acids. CDR3 residues: CASSLARTSGRGYEQYF. The CDR3 bases are TGTGCCAGCAGCTTAGCAAGGACTAGCGGGAGGGGATACGAGCAGTACTTC. Combining the CDR3 with reference TRBV7-2 and TRBJ2-7 gives the whole variable domain GAGVSQSPSNKVTEKGKDVELRCDPISGHTALYWYRQSLGQGLEFLIYFQGNSAPDKSGLPSDRFSAERTGGSVSTLTIQRTQQEDSAVYLCASSLARTSGRGYEQYFGPGTRLTVT.

This clonotype was found a few times. This chain joins TRBV7-9 and TRBJ2-5; D unresolved. The CDR3 covers 15 residues. Germline V gene data show CDR1 as SEHNR and CDR2 as FQNEAQ (reference sequence). V lost 5 bases and J lost 2, with 15 bases in between. For the CDR3, the DNA is TGTGCCAGCAGCCACGAGGAGCGAGGACAAGAGACCCAGTACTTC. This gives the protein CASSHEERGQETQYF.

This clonotype was picked up many times. The chain links TRBV12-3 or TRBV12-4 to TRBJ2-5; 11 nucleotides agree with TRBD2. The CDR3 extends over 13 amino acids. With V trimmed by 8 bases and J by 1 base, 0 bases remained unmatched. The CDR3 DNA reads as TGTGCCAGCGGGACTAGCGGCCAAGAGACCCAGTACTTC. This translates into CASGTSGQETQYF.

The chain employs TRBV6-6 and TRBJ1-2; D gene uncertain. CDR3 length: 20 residues. CDR1 is MNHNY, CDR2 SVGAGI, per germline (reference sequence). Trimming took off 2 bases at V and 6 bases at J, with 31 bases between the two ends. The CDR3 DNA reads as TGTGCCAGCAGTTACGGCGGCGGGCTCGGGGAGATTATACACTCCGATGGCTACACCTTC. It encodes CASSYGGGLGEIIHSDGYTF.

The chain employs TRBV20-1 and TRBJ1-5; 7 bases line up with TRBD1. This CDR3 is built from 16 residues. V was clipped by 3 bases and J by 0 bases; unmatched bases: 8. Looked up from germline, CDR1 is DFQATT and CDR2 is SNEGSKA (reference sequence). The CDR3 reads CSAREPGQYSNQPQHF. The CDR3 DNA reads as TGCAGTGCTAGGGAACCGGGACAGTATAGCAATCAGCCCCAGCATTTT.

The chain joins TRBV20-1 to TRBJ1-2; possible D gene TRBD1, 5 bases. Germline loops: CDR1 DFQATT, CDR2 SNEGSKA (reference sequence). The CDR3 spans 12 residues. Trimming removed 4 bases at V and 8 bases at J, with 14 bases between. CDR3 sequence: CSATNAPGGYTF. The CDR3 DNA sequence: TGCAGTGCTACGAACGCACCAGGGGGCTACACCTTC.

The rearrangement joins TRBV12-3 or TRBV12-4 to TRBJ2-7, with 12 bases fitting TRBD1. Germline trimming cut 7 bases from V and 5 bases from J; bases unmatched to any gene: 9. The CDR3 length is 15 residues. CDR3 in amino acids: CASTPRDRGRDEQYF. CDR3 in DNA: TGTGCCAGCACCCCCCGGGACAGGGGGCGGGACGAGCAGTACTTC.

CDR3 in DNA: TGTGCCAGCTCACCTGCCCAAAACACCGGGGAGCTGTTTTTT. It codes for CASSPAQNTGELFF. This chain uses TRBV18 with TRBJ2-2, with no clear D. The ends were cut back, 3 bases at V and 2 bases at J, with 7 bases in the middle. Germline V gives CDR1 KGHSH, CDR2 LQKENI. The CDR3 contains 14 residues.

In this sample, this clonotype turned up a few times. This rearrangement joins TRBV6-2 or TRBV6-3 to TRBJ2-1; D not certain. From germline, CDR1 is MNHEY and CDR2 SVGEGT. V lost 7 bases and J lost 6, with 19 bases in between. This CDR3 is 15 amino acids long. The chain's CDR3 is CASTPKYDFINEQFF. CDR3 bases: TGTGCCAGCACCCCCAAATACGACTTTATCAATGAGCAGTTCTTC.

J is TRBJ2-1 and V is TRBV5-1; 11 positions agree with TRBD1. Germline V lookup: CDR1 SGHRS, CDR2 YFSETQ. CDR3 length: 18 residues. J lost 4 bases, V lost 0 bases, and 9 bases had no gene match. Here the CDR3 reads CASSLDLAGTGGYNEQFF. The DNA for the CDR3 is TGCGCCAGCAGCTTGGATCTCGCCGGGACAGGGGGTTACAATGAGCAGTTCTTC.

The chain links TRBV11-1 to TRBJ2-2; possible D gene TRBD2, 8 bases. Germline V lookup: CDR1 SGHAT, CDR2 FQDESV (reference sequence). V lost 7 bases and J lost 8, with 17 bases in between. The CDR3 sequence is 14 residues long. The CDR3, as DNA: TGTGCCAGCACCCCACGGGAGGGGGCTGGGGAGCTGTTTTTT. Translated: CASTPREGAGELFF.

This clonotype was counted a few times. The J gene is TRBJ2-5, the V gene TRBV29-1, with 7 bases aligning to TRBD1. J gave up 5 bases and V 6 bases, and 15 bases lay outside the gene matches. Per germline, CDR1 SQVTM and CDR2 ANQGSEA. The CDR3 runs to 15 residues. The CDR3 nucleotides are TGCAGCGTCCGCCGGACAGGCCCGTCCTGGGAGACCCAGTACTTC. Amino acid sequence: CSVRRTGPSWETQYF. The full variable domain, completed using reference TRBV29-1 and TRBJ2-5, is SAVISQKPSRDICQRGTSLTIQCQVDSQVTMMFWYRQQPGQSLTLIATANQGSEATYESGFVIDKFPISRPNLTFSTLTVSNMSPEDSSIYLCSVRRTGPSWETQYFGPGTRLLVL.

This rearrangement joins TRBV7-9 to TRBJ1-4; TRBD1 might be the D (6 bases). Germline CDR1 reads SEHNR; CDR2 reads FQNEAQ (reference sequence). V shed 4 bases and J shed 2 bases, with 8 bases lying between them. The CDR3 is 14 amino acids. The CDR3 DNA is TGTGCCAGCAGCTCCAGGGGTACTAATGAAAAACTGTTTTTT. Translation: CASSSRGTNEKLFF.

This clonotype turned up a few times. The gene calls are TRBV9 and TRBJ2-7; 7 nucleotides align to TRBD2. Trimming removed 0 bases from V and 0 bases from J; junction bases left unmatched: 3. The CDR3 length is 15 residues. The germline gives CDR1 SGDLS, CDR2 YYNGEE. The CDR3 DNA follows: TGTGCCAGCAGCGTAGAGGGAGGGATCTCCTACGAGCAGTACTTC. It codes for CASSVEGGISYEQYF.

A few counts support this clonotype. The chain recombines TRBV28 with TRBJ1-6, with D possibly TRBD1 on 5 matching bases. The CDR3 spans 15 residues. V lost 1 base to trimming and J lost 10 bases, with 14 bases between them. Germline-derived CDR1 and CDR2 are MDHEN and SYDVKM. In DNA form, the CDR3 reads TGTGCCAGCAGTTTATTGGGCAGGGCAGGATCACCCCTCCACTTT. Translated: CASSLLGRAGSPLHF.

The chain carries TRBV6-1 and TRBJ2-3; 10 positions agree with TRBD2. Unmatched junction bases numbered 2, after V lost 8 bases and J lost 0 bases. CDR3 length equals 14 residues. Germline CDR1 MNHNS, CDR2 SASEGT. CDR3 DNA: TGTGCCAGCCGGACTAGCGGTAGCACAGATACGCAGTATTTT. Translating gives CASRTSGSTDTQYF.

The rearrangement uses TRBV3-1 and TRBJ2-7, with unresolved D. Germline-derived CDR1 and CDR2 are LGHDT and YNNKEL (reference sequence). The V end lost 4 bases, the J end lost 1 base, and 14 bases lay between the germline ends. The CDR3 spans 15 residues. CDR3 region: CASSPRLVYSYEQYF. Written as DNA, the CDR3 is TGTGCCAGCAGCCCCCGTTTGGTGTATTCCTACGAGCAGTACTTC.

The chain is built from TRBV4-1 and TRBJ2-7; D uncertain. CDR3 size: 17 residues. Germline V gene sequence: CDR1 MGHRA, CDR2 YSYEKL. Deletions cut 0 bases from V and 4 bases from J, with 19 bases between. The CDR3 loop is CASSQDLGSSLSYEQYF. CDR3 DNA sequence: TGCGCCAGCAGCCAAGATTTAGGGTCCTCCCTCTCTTACGAGCAGTACTTC.

This chain uses TRBV4-2 with TRBJ2-1; D ambiguous. V was cut by 1 base and J by 9 bases, with 16 bases left in between. Germline loops: CDR1 LGHNA, CDR2 YNFKEQ. The CDR3 runs to 15 residues. The CDR3 is CASSQGYGQALEQFF. The CDR3 DNA reads as TGTGCCAGCAGCCAAGGGTATGGGCAGGCCCTTGAGCAGTTCTTC.

V is TRBV9 and J is TRBJ2-1, with D perhaps TRBD2 (6 bases). This CDR3 is built from 13 residues. Trimming took off 4 bases at V and 7 bases at J, with 12 bases between the two ends. Germline V CDR1 and CDR2: SGDLS, YYNGEE. The CDR3 spells CASSPGRSNEQFF. The CDR3 DNA reads TGTGCCAGCAGCCCAGGGAGGTCGAATGAGCAGTTCTTC.

This clonotype showed up just a few times. The gene calls are TRBV5-4 and TRBJ2-5; 8 bases align to TRBD2. CDR1 SGHNT and CDR2 YYREEE come from the germline V gene (reference sequence). This CDR3 has 13 amino acids. Trimming at V came to 4 bases and at J to 3 bases, leaving 2 bases not matched to a gene. The CDR3 DNA follows: TGTGCCAGCAGCCAGACTAGCGAAGAGACCCAGTACTTC. Translating gives CASSQTSEETQYF.

In this sample, this clonotype turned up a few times. The chain has TRBV5-6 and TRBJ2-1; the D is unclear. Trimming took 1 base from V and 0 from J, leaving 8 bases between them. CDR1 SGHDT and CDR2 YYEEEE come from the germline V gene. There are 15 residues in the CDR3. This CDR3 reads CASSLFSSSYNEQFF. For the CDR3, the DNA is TGTGCCAGCAGCTTGTTCTCAAGCTCCTACAATGAGCAGTTCTTC.

The chain carries TRBV15 and TRBJ1-6; no reliable D call. The germline V gene has CDR1 LNHNV and CDR2 YYDKDF (reference sequence). The CDR3 extends over 18 amino acids. Trimming stripped 1 base from V and 0 bases from J, with 13 bases between. The CDR3 region has the DNA TGTGCCACCAGCAGAGCAGCAGGCGGAAACTCCTATAATTCACCCCTCCACTTT. It translates to CATSRAAGGNSYNSPLHF.

The chain recombines TRBV27 with TRBJ2-2; no clear D. Germline CDR1 MNHEY, CDR2 SMNVEV (reference sequence). V lost 4 bases and J lost 6, with 12 bases in between. This CDR3 is 14 amino acids long. The CDR3 is CASSWIFKAGELFF. DNA for the CDR3: TGTGCCAGCAGTTGGATTTTCAAGGCCGGGGAGCTGTTTTTT.